This T cell receptor beta chain was observed in a study of blood T cell repertoires in COVID-19. Study details: Both acute and convalescent COVID-19 samples were obtained from the United States, Italy and Spain. T cells, B-cell-depleted T cells, or PBMCs provided the cDNA or gDNA that served as material.

Authors' analysis steps: Nucleated cell counts were estimated from reference gene primer amplification. Profiled with immunoSEQ multiplex PCR; TCRdb holds only in-frame clones, not every one. The V and J calls and clone size come from that table; D and trimming were worked out from the DNA. This table holds under 150,000 clones, around nine tenths found once. Per germline, CDR1 MNHEY and CDR2 SVGEGT. The V and J ends lost 4 bases and 0 bases respectively, with 9 bases between them. The CDR3 spans 14 residues. Sequencing was done on a sample of peripheral blood. This receptor was obtained from a human donor with active COVID-19. The donor label of this sample is uncertain. The rearrangement uses TRBV6-2 or TRBV6-3 and TRBJ2-5; D is possibly TRBD1 (6 bases). CDR3 sequence: CASSFRGYQETQYF. CDR3 coding DNA: TGTGCCAGCAGTTTCAGGGGATACCAAGAGACCCAGTACTTC.